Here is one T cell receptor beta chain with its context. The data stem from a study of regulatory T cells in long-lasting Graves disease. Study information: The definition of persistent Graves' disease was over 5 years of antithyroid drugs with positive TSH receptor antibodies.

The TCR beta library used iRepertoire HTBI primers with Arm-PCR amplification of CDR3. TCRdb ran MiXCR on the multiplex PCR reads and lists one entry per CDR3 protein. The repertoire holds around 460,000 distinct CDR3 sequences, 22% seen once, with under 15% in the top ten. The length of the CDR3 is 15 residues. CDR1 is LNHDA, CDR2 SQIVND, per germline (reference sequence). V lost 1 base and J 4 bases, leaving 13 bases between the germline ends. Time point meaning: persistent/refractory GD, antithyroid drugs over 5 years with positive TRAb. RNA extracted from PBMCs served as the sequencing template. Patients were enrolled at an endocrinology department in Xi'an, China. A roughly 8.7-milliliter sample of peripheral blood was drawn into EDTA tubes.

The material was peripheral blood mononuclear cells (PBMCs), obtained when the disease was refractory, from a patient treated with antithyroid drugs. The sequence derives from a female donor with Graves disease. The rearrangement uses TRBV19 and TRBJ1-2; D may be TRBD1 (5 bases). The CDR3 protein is CASSIAPGRGYGYTF. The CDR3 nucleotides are TGTGCCAGTAGTATAGCACCCGGGAGGGGCTATGGCTACACCTTC.